These 18 T cell receptor beta chains came from one sample sequenced in a study of blood T cell repertoires in COVID-19. Measured with immunoSEQ multiplex PCR; TCRdb has only the in-frame clones, and not every one. This table holds 200,000 to 300,000 clones, more than 80% found once. Sequencing was performed on peripheral blood. The receptors here all came from an elderly woman with COVID-19, enrolled during active disease.

The chain employs TRBV27 and TRBJ2-3; 9 nucleotides line up with TRBD2. CDR3 length: 18 amino acids. Trimming cost V 8 bases and J 2 bases; bases outside gene matches: 17. Germline-derived CDR1 and CDR2 are MNHEY and SMNVEV (reference sequence). This CDR3 is CASAQTAGGGPTTDTQYF. CDR3 in DNA: TGTGCCAGCGCACAAACAGCGGGGGGAGGGCCGACCACAGATACGCAGTATTTT.

The V call is TRBV5-1, the J call TRBJ1-3; D is ambiguous. The CDR3 sequence is 16 residues long. Trimming removed 4 bases from V and 0 bases from J, with 14 bases in between. Germline V CDR1 and CDR2: SGHRS, YFSETQ. The CDR3 DNA reads TGCGCCAGCAGCCAGACTGAGATGAGCTCTGGAAACACCATATATTTT. Translation gives CASSQTEMSSGNTIYF.

The chain couples TRBV7-2 to TRBJ1-2, with D maybe TRBD1 (6 bases). V lost 6 bases and J lost 4, with 18 bases in between. The CDR3 consists of 15 residues. The germline V gene has CDR1 SGHTA and CDR2 FQGNSA. The CDR3 sequence is CASSREDSLFYGYTF. CDR3 nucleotide sequence: TGTGCCAGCAGTCGAGAGGACAGCCTCTTCTATGGCTACACCTTC. The full variable domain, its missing parts supplied by reference TRBV7-2 and TRBJ1-2, is GAGVSQSPSNKVTEKGKDVELRCDPISGHTALYWYRQSLGQGLEFLIYFQGNSAPDKSGLPSDRFSAERTGGSVSTLTIQRTQQEDSAVYLCASSREDSLFYGYTFGSGTRLTVV.

The V and J genes are TRBV6-5 and TRBJ2-3; 7 nucleotides match TRBD2. V shed 7 bases and J 2 bases; nucleotides not matched to a gene: 6. In germline, CDR1 is MNHEY, CDR2 SVGAGI. This CDR3 region has 14 residues. The CDR3 DNA is TGTGCCAGCAATCGAGCGGGGCTCACAGATACGCAGTATTTT. Its translation: CASNRAGLTDTQYF.

This chain links TRBV6-5 with TRBJ2-7; 8 nucleotides match TRBD2. The junction had 3 bases not matched to a gene; V was cut back by 6 bases and J by 2 bases. The CDR3 covers 13 residues. Looked up from germline, CDR1 is MNHEY and CDR2 is SVGAGI. This CDR3 reads CASSGRAAYEQYF. CDR3 sequence (DNA): TGTGCCAGCAGCGGGAGGGCCGCCTACGAGCAGTACTTC.

The rearrangement joins TRBV2 to TRBJ1-5, with a tentative D call TRBD1 (5 bases). The germline V gene encodes CDR1 SNHLY and CDR2 FYNNEI. Between the trimmed V and J ends, which lost 7 bases and 1 base, there was a span of 8 bases. The CDR3 has 13 residues. Written as DNA, the CDR3 is TGTGCCAGCATGACAGAGAGCAATCAGCCCCAGCATTTT. It codes for CASMTESNQPQHF.

In this sample, this clone turned up a few times. V and J are TRBV5-1 and TRBJ1-2; 10 positions agree with TRBD1. V lost 7 bases, J lost 4 bases, and 7 bases stayed unmatched. Germline V gene sequence: CDR1 SGHRS, CDR2 YFSETQ. The CDR3 is 14 residues long. This chain's CDR3 is CASHLGTGVYGYTF. The CDR3 nucleotides read TGCGCCAGCCACCTTGGGACAGGGGTCTATGGCTACACCTTC.

The chain recombines TRBV6-6 with TRBJ1-2; 8 bases agree with TRBD1. The V gene's germline CDR1 is MNHNY and CDR2 SVGAGI (reference sequence). The J segment lost 14 bases and the V segment lost 6 bases, leaving 17 bases of the junction unmatched. This CDR3 is 14 amino acids long. The CDR3 reads CASSPERQGAPRTF. The CDR3, as DNA: TGTGCCAGCAGCCCCGAGCGGCAGGGGGCTCCCCGGACCTTC.

The gene calls are TRBV7-8 and TRBJ1-1, with 7 bases matching TRBD1. Germline V gene lookup returns CDR1 SGHVS and CDR2 FQNEAQ. This CDR3 comprises 16 residues. Unmatched junction bases numbered 11, after V lost 3 bases and J lost 4 bases. CDR3: CASSFGNRGGGTEAFF. In DNA form, the CDR3 reads TGTGCCAGCAGCTTTGGTAACAGGGGTGGGGGCACTGAAGCTTTCTTT.

The chain joins TRBV11-2 to TRBJ2-1; 8 bases agree with TRBD2. The CDR3 is made up of 15 amino acids. The V segment lost 1 base and the J segment 2 bases; nucleotides outside the gene matches: 1. Germline loops: CDR1 SGHAT, CDR2 FQNNGV. The CDR3 protein is CASSLATSAYNEQFF. The CDR3 DNA follows: TGTGCCAGCAGCTTAGCGACTAGCGCCTACAATGAGCAGTTCTTC.

The CDR3 DNA reads TGTGCCAGCAGTGTGGGACAGGGGGAGCAGTTCTTC. Amino acid sequence: CASSVGQGEQFF. The V gene is TRBV12-3 or TRBV12-4, the J gene TRBJ2-1; 10 bases line up with TRBD1. The CDR3 is 12 amino acids. The V gene end was trimmed by 5 bases and the J gene end by 10 bases; junction bases not matched to a gene: 2.

The sample holds a few counts of this clone. The gene calls are TRBV30 and TRBJ1-2; possibly TRBD1 for D (6 bases). Germline V CDR1 and CDR2: GTSNPN, SVGIG (reference sequence). The CDR3 spans 12 residues. Deletions cut 1 base from V and 5 bases from J, with 8 bases between. CDR3 nucleotides: TGTGCCTGGAGTGGGGGGCCATATGGCTACACCTTC. Its protein product is CAWSGGPYGYTF.

The CDR3 loop is CASSQGQGVSYGYTF. CDR3 bases: TGTGCCAGCAGCCAGGGACAGGGAGTTTCATATGGCTACACCTTC. This chain links TRBV4-2 with TRBJ1-2, with 9 bases aligning to TRBD1. Germline V gives CDR1 LGHNA, CDR2 YNFKEQ. V dropped 3 bases and J dropped 5; count of bases not matched to a gene: 7. The CDR3 is 15 amino acids.

CDR3 residues: CASRSVLAGAGDTQYF. CDR3 DNA sequence: TGTGCCAGCAGGAGCGTACTAGCGGGGGCGGGGGATACGCAGTATTTT. The V gene is TRBV13, the J gene TRBJ2-3; the match to TRBD2 covers 11 bases. Germline lookup yields CDR1 PRHDT and CDR2 FYEKMQ (reference sequence). The length of the CDR3 is 16 residues. Losses at the gene ends were 6 bases for V and 6 bases for J; bases not matched to a gene: 11.

The J gene is TRBJ2-1, the V gene TRBV24-1, with D perhaps matching TRBD2 (6 bases). Trimming pared 4 bases from V and 2 bases from J, leaving 14 bases between. CDR1 KGHDR and CDR2 SFDVKD come from the germline V gene. The length of the CDR3 is 16 residues. This chain's CDR3 is CATSESGGATYNEQFF. The CDR3, as DNA: TGTGCCACCAGTGAAAGCGGCGGGGCCACCTACAATGAGCAGTTCTTC.

The V gene is TRBV28, the J gene TRBJ1-5, with 9 bases identical to TRBD1. Germline CDR1 reads MDHEN; CDR2 reads SYDVKM. The CDR3 consists of 16 residues. Trimming at V came to 4 bases and at J to 5 bases, leaving 9 bases not matched to a gene. The CDR3 sequence: CASSSPGQGPYQPQHF. Here the CDR3 DNA reads TGTGCCAGCAGTTCACCGGGACAGGGTCCGTATCAGCCCCAGCATTTT.

The J gene is TRBJ1-6, the V gene TRBV5-1, with TRBD1 identical over 7 bases. The CDR3 extends over 13 amino acids. J was trimmed by 10 bases and V by 1 base; bases with no gene match: 2. Germline V gives CDR1 SGHRS, CDR2 YFSETQ. The CDR3 sequence: CASSLTGESPLHF. Here the CDR3 DNA reads TGCGCCAGCAGCTTGACAGGGGAGTCACCCCTCCACTTT.

The chain uses TRBV19 and TRBJ1-1; D remains ambiguous. Germline V CDR1 and CDR2: LNHDA, SQIVND (reference sequence). V lost 1 base and J 2 bases, leaving 8 bases between the germline ends. This CDR3 region has 14 residues. The DNA of the CDR3 is TGTGCCAGTAGTATAGGAGTCCCCAACACTGAAGCTTTCTTT. It translates to CASSIGVPNTEAFF.